Below, 27 T cell receptor beta chains from the same sample are listed, as sequenced in a study of blood T cell repertoires in COVID-19. Method: immunoSEQ multiplex PCR; TCRdb's copy keeps in-frame clones and lacks some. The data hold nearly 400,000 clones, with nearly 90% observed a single time. The sequencing input was PBMCs or T cells enriched from blood (not recorded which). The origin of the receptors is a woman under 40 who had recovered from COVID-19.

Regarding this clone: At the DNA level, this CDR3 is encoded by other sequences in the same sample as well. V and J are TRBV30 and TRBJ2-7; unclear D gene. V was pared by 2 bases and J by 0 bases, with 5 bases between. CDR1 is GTSNPN and CDR2 is SVGIG in the germline V gene (reference sequence). The CDR3 covers 12 residues. CDR3 DNA: TGTGCCTGGAGTCCCTCCTCCTACGAGCAGTACTTC. It specifies CAWSPSSYEQYF. The variable domain in full, with the rest retrieved from reference TRBV30 and TRBJ2-7, is SQTIHQWPATLVQPVGSPLSLECTVEGTSNPNLYWYRQAAGRGLQLLFYSVGIGQISSEVPQNLSASRPQDRQFILSSKKLLLSDSGFYLCAWSPSSYEQYFGPGTRLTVT.

V and J are TRBV30 and TRBJ2-7, with D possibly TRBD1 on 5 matching bases. The germline gives CDR1 GTSNPN, CDR2 SVGIG (reference sequence). The length of the CDR3 is 13 residues. Trimming pared 2 bases from V and 6 bases from J, leaving 14 bases between. CDR3 DNA: TGTGCCTGGAGTATGGCAGGGTATTCCGAGCAGTACTTC. Its translation: CAWSMAGYSEQYF.

The chain joins TRBV27 to TRBJ2-1; 7 nucleotides match TRBD1. Per the germline V gene, CDR1 is MNHEY and CDR2 is SMNVEV (reference sequence). The CDR3 sequence is 17 residues long. The V gene end was trimmed by 2 bases and the J gene end by 6 bases; junction bases not matched to a gene: 13. CDR3 in DNA: TGTGCCAGCAGTTTAAGAGGGGGCGCCGGTCTGGGCAATGAGCAGTTCTTC. This sequence encodes CASSLRGGAGLGNEQFF.

The rearrangement links TRBV11-3 to TRBJ2-5; D perhaps matches TRBD1 (6 bases). V gave up 5 bases and J gave up 2 bases, with 18 bases separating them. Germline-derived CDR1 and CDR2 are SGHNT and YENEEA. CDR3 size: 16 residues. Here the CDR3 DNA reads TGTGCCAGCAGCCGCAACTCAGGGGTGGGACAAGAGACCCAGTACTTC. This translates into CASSRNSGVGQETQYF.

This clone was observed a few times. This sequence joins TRBV7-9 and TRBJ2-2, with D possibly being TRBD2 (6 bases). Germline V CDR1 and CDR2: SEHNR, FQNEAQ (reference sequence). The CDR3 is 16 amino acids. V gave up 5 bases and J gave up 4 bases, with 17 bases separating them. The DNA for the CDR3 is TGTGCCAGCAGCCTTACGGGAGCCCGCCGCACCGGGGAGCTGTTTTTT. It specifies CASSLTGARRTGELFF.

This chain uses TRBV5-1 with TRBJ2-5, with D possibly TRBD2 on 6 matching bases. V lost 4 bases and J 4 bases, leaving 14 bases between the germline ends. Germline-derived CDR1 and CDR2 are SGHRS and YFSETQ. The CDR3 is 14 residues long. The CDR3 sequence: CASSELRGGETQYF. CDR3 nucleotide sequence: TGCGCCAGCAGCGAGCTGAGGGGAGGAGAGACCCAGTACTTC.

The table lists this clone with a count of one. This chain uses TRBV28 with TRBJ1-4, with a tentative D call TRBD1 (5 bases). This CDR3 is built from 15 residues. Germline CDR1 reads MDHEN; CDR2 reads SYDVKM. CDR3 loop: CAAHRRTTTNEKLFF. DNA for the CDR3: TGTGCAGCGCACAGGCGTACGACAACTAATGAAAAACTGTTTTTT.

V usage is TRBV6-5 and J usage is TRBJ2-7, with 7 bases matching TRBD1. Germline loops: CDR1 MNHEY, CDR2 SVGAGI. J lost 3 bases, V lost 5 bases, and 10 bases had no gene match. CDR3 length: 15 residues. Here the CDR3 reads CASSLHGTELYEQYF. CDR3 nucleotides: TGTGCCAGCAGTCTCCACGGGACAGAACTCTACGAGCAGTACTTC.

The chain has TRBV10-2 and TRBJ2-1, with TRBD2 matching over 8 bases. CDR1 WSHSY and CDR2 SAAADI come from the germline V gene. V lost 3 bases, J lost 4 bases, and 8 bases stayed unmatched. CDR3 length: 16 residues. CDR3 nucleotide sequence: TGCGCCAGCAGTGAAAGGGCGGGAGGCCTATACAATGAGCAGTTCTTC. Translation gives CASSERAGGLYNEQFF.

V usage is TRBV3-1 (or the pseudogene TRBV3-2) and J usage is TRBJ1-5; no firm D call. The CDR3 is 15 residues long. Trimming stripped 1 base from V and 4 bases from J, with 11 bases between. CDR1 is LGHDT and CDR2 is YNNKEL in the germline V gene (reference sequence). CDR3 coding DNA: TGTGCCAGCAGCCAAGGGGGAGGCGTGAATCAGCCCCAGCATTTT. Amino acids: CASSQGGGVNQPQHF.

The chain links TRBV2 to TRBJ2-3, with 9 positions matching TRBD2. The germline CDR1 and CDR2 sequences are SNHLY and FYNNEI. After removal of 6 bases from V and 6 bases from J, the junction contained 7 bases not matched to a gene. The CDR3 is 14 residues long. CDR3 in DNA: TGTGCCAGCAGGAGGACTAGCGTGAGTGATACGCAGTATTTT. Its protein is CASRRTSVSDTQYF.

The chain joins TRBV30 to TRBJ1-2; no clear D. V lost 0 bases, J lost 5 bases, and 7 bases lay in between. The CDR3 loop spans 12 amino acids. Germline CDR1 reads GTSNPN; CDR2 reads SVGIG (reference sequence). The DNA of the CDR3 is TGTGCCTGGAGTGTCTTCGGTTATGGCTACACCTTC. Amino acid sequence: CAWSVFGYGYTF.

The chain is built from TRBV10-3 and TRBJ1-2; TRBD1 matches at 8 bases. The CDR3 totals 15 residues. V was clipped by 2 bases and J by 4 bases; unmatched bases: 6. Germline CDR1 and CDR2: ENHRY and SYGVKD. CDR3 sequence reads: CAISEDRGLSYGYTF. Written as DNA, the CDR3 is TGTGCCATCAGTGAGGACAGGGGACTTTCCTATGGCTACACCTTC.

This chain links TRBV28 with TRBJ2-7; TRBD2 aligns across 14 bases. Per germline, CDR1 MDHEN and CDR2 SYDVKM. The trim removed 9 bases at V and 6 bases at J, leaving 4 bases unmatched. This CDR3 has 13 amino acids. The CDR3 DNA reads as TGTGCCAGTCTGGGACTAGCGGGAGTCGAGCAGTACTTC. Translated, it gives CASLGLAGVEQYF.

The rearrangement uses TRBV11-1 and TRBJ2-3; D is perhaps TRBD2 (7 bases). Germline CDR1 is SGHAT and CDR2 is FQDESV (reference sequence). The CDR3 sequence is 16 residues long. V lost 5 bases to trimming and J lost 5 bases, with 20 bases between them. CDR3 sequence reads: CASSRRGGALKDTQYF. CDR3 nucleotides: TGTGCCAGCAGCCGGAGGGGGGGGGCCTTAAAAGATACGCAGTATTTT.

The V and J genes are TRBV27 and TRBJ1-1, with a possible D match to TRBD1 (6 bases). The germline V gene encodes CDR1 MNHEY and CDR2 SMNVEV (reference sequence). V lost 0 bases and J 5 bases, leaving 19 bases between the germline ends. The CDR3 runs 17 residues. DNA of the CDR3: TGTGCCAGCAGTTTATCGATCGGGCAGGGGCGACGGACTGAAGCTTTCTTT. Translating gives CASSLSIGQGRRTEAFF.

This chain links TRBV4-2 with TRBJ1-3; D might be TRBD1 (5 bases). This CDR3 is 18 amino acids long. Germline CDR1 LGHNA, CDR2 YNFKEQ. V was clipped by 0 bases and J by 3 bases, with 18 bases between them. CDR3 sequence (DNA): TGTGCCAGCAGCCAAGACAGGGCCGGGGGGGTAATTGGAAACACCATATATTTT. This codes for CASSQDRAGGVIGNTIYF.

The V and J genes are TRBV11-2 and TRBJ2-1; D remains ambiguous. The germline gives CDR1 SGHAT, CDR2 FQNNGV. The CDR3 has 12 residues. V was shortened by 1 base and J by 8 bases, with 6 bases between the two germline ends. The CDR3 here is CASSLVEDEQFF. CDR3 bases: TGTGCCAGCAGCTTAGTAGAGGATGAGCAGTTCTTC.

This rearrangement joins TRBV9 to TRBJ2-2, with unresolved D. CDR3 length: 14 amino acids. Between the trimmed V and J ends, which lost 1 base and 5 bases, there was a span of 9 bases. Germline V gene sequence: CDR1 SGDLS, CDR2 YYNGEE. This CDR3 reads CASSVSLRTGELFF. The CDR3 bases are TGTGCCAGCAGCGTAAGCTTGAGGACCGGGGAGCTGTTTTTT.

V and J are TRBV18 and TRBJ2-1; TRBD1 is a possible D gene (8 bases). CDR1 is KGHSH and CDR2 is LQKENI in the germline V gene. The length of the CDR3 is 17 residues. Trimming removed 0 bases from V and 4 bases from J, with 16 bases in between. CDR3 loop: CASSPPIGGTGYNEQFF. The CDR3 nucleotides are TGTGCCAGCTCACCACCTATCGGGGGGACAGGATACAATGAGCAGTTCTTC.

This sequence joins TRBV7-9 and TRBJ2-6; no reliable D call. This CDR3 has 16 residues. The V and J ends lost 1 base and 0 bases respectively, with 7 bases between them. CDR1 SEHNR and CDR2 FQNEAQ come from the germline V gene (reference sequence). CDR3 coding DNA: TGTGCCAGCAGCTTAGATTGGAGCTCTGGGGCCAACGTCCTGACTTTC. Translated, it gives CASSLDWSSGANVLTF.

The chain uses TRBV7-8 and TRBJ1-4; 7 bases line up with TRBD1. The J segment lost 4 bases and the V segment lost 5 bases, leaving 4 bases of the junction unmatched. CDR3 length: 14 residues. Germline values: CDR1 SGHVS, CDR2 FQNEAQ. In DNA, the CDR3 is TGTGCCAGCAGCCGACAGGGTGGTAATGAAAAACTGTTTTTT. Translating gives CASSRQGGNEKLFF.

This clone came up a few times. This chain links TRBV18 with TRBJ2-4, with D maybe TRBD1 (6 bases). Deletions cut 0 bases from V and 0 bases from J, with 12 bases between. The germline gives CDR1 KGHSH, CDR2 LQKENI. The CDR3 consists of 17 residues. The CDR3 spells CASSPPAGAVAKNIQYF. The DNA of the CDR3 is TGTGCCAGCTCACCACCGGCAGGGGCCGTAGCCAAAAACATTCAGTACTTC.

This chain joins TRBV6-5 and TRBJ1-3; the D gene is possibly TRBD1 (6 bases). CDR3 length: 15 amino acids. Trimming removed 8 bases from V and 1 base from J, with 15 bases in between. CDR1 is MNHEY, CDR2 SVGAGI, per germline. For the CDR3, the DNA is TGTGCCAGCGGCCCAGGGGAAGGATCTGGAAACACCATATATTTT. Encoded protein: CASGPGEGSGNTIYF.

The chain employs TRBV5-8 and TRBJ1-5; D gene uncertain. With 3 bases removed from V and 6 bases from J, the gap between germline ends came to 10 bases. Germline V CDR1 and CDR2: SGHTS, YDEGEE. This CDR3 has 13 amino acids. The CDR3 DNA follows: TGTGCCAGCAGCTCCTCCGTTTCTCAGCCCCAGCATTTT. Encoded protein: CASSSSVSQPQHF.

The CDR3 protein is CASSSSDYPGYTEAFF. CDR3 bases: TGTGCCAGCAGTTCATCAGATTACCCCGGTTACACTGAAGCTTTCTTT. The V and J genes are TRBV27 and TRBJ1-1; no clear D gene. Germline-derived CDR1 and CDR2 are MNHEY and SMNVEV (reference sequence). The ends were cut back, 4 bases at V and 3 bases at J, with 18 bases in the middle. The length of the CDR3 is 16 residues.

The rearrangement joins TRBV5-4 to TRBJ2-7; TRBD1 matches 7 bases. There are 14 residues in the CDR3. In germline, CDR1 is SGHNT, CDR2 YYREEE (reference sequence). Trimming took 5 bases from V and 4 from J; bases not matched to a gene: 9. CDR3 in amino acids: CASSKDYRGYEQYF. CDR3 nucleotide sequence: TGTGCCAGCAGTAAAGATTACAGGGGATACGAGCAGTACTTC.